These T cell receptor beta chains were read from a single sample in a study of identifying expanded T cells in peripheral blood. Sequencing was performed with immunoSEQ multiplex PCR; in TCRdb, only in-frame clones are kept and a portion is missing. The sample has roughly 81,000 clones; about four fifths are singletons. Sequenced input: blood. The receptors were gathered from a person between 18 and 75 years old in good health. Both conserved end residues are part of each CDR3. The D gene is left open where the match is weak. Clone size appears in some rows only: once, few, many, or a class for an expanded clone.

size	V	J	D	CDR3	DNA
.	TRBV18	TRBJ1-4	TRBD1	CASSLQGQDNEKLFF	TGTGCCAGCTCGTTACAGGGACAGGATAATGAAAAACTGTTTTTT
once	TRBV6-5	TRBJ2-6	.	CASRERSSGANVLTF	TGTGCCAGCAGGGAGAGAAGCTCTGGGGCCAACGTCCTGACTTTC
.	TRBV7-2	TRBJ2-3	TRBD2	CASSLTSVPDTQYF	TGTGCCAGCAGCCTGACTAGCGTCCCAGATACGCAGTATTTT
many	TRBV7-2	TRBJ2-7	TRBD2	CASSPGLAGVEQYF	TGTGCCAGCAGCCCGGGACTAGCGGGAGTTGAGCAGTACTTC
.	TRBV21-1	TRBJ2-3	.	CASSRSGTTDTQYF	TGTGCCAGCAGCCGTAGCGGGACCACAGATACGCAGTATTTT
few	TRBV6-1	TRBJ1-5	.	CASKRGVQPQHF	TGTGCCAGCAAGAGGGGGGTACAGCCCCAGCATTTT
.	TRBV5-6	TRBJ1-1	.	CASSLDWNTEAFF	TGTGCCAGCAGCTTAGACTGGAACACTGAAGCTTTCTTT
.	TRBV30	TRBJ1-5	.	CAWYRPQHF	TGTGCCTGGTATCGGCCCCAGCATTTT
.	TRBV25-1	TRBJ1-5	.	CASSEGEGEHQPQHF	TGTGCCAGCAGTGAAGGCGAGGGAGAGCATCAGCCCCAGCATTTT
.	TRBV7-2	TRBJ2-7	TRBD2	CASSQSGSPYEQYF	TGTGCCAGCAGCCAAAGCGGGAGTCCCTACGAGCAGTACTTC
.	TRBV5-1	TRBJ2-1	TRBD2	CASSESLAGGLSNEQFF	TGCGCCAGCAGTGAAAGTCTAGCGGGAGGTTTAAGTAATGAGCAGTTCTTC
.	TRBV7-2	TRBJ2-1	.	CASSLVSGNSYNEQFF	TGTGCCAGCAGCTTAGTTTCTGGGAACTCCTACAATGAGCAGTTCTTC
.	TRBV5-1	TRBJ2-7	TRBD1	CASSWKTGGGDEQYF	TGCGCCAGCAGCTGGAAAACAGGGGGTGGCGACGAGCAGTACTTC
.	TRBV5-6	TRBJ2-1	.	CASSLGLLQFF	TGTGCCAGCAGCTTGGGGCTTCTCCAGTTCTTC
.	TRBV10-3	TRBJ2-7	.	CAISERDPPSYEQYF	TGTGCCATCAGTGAGCGGGATCCTCCCTCCTACGAGCAGTACTTC
.	TRBV5-1	TRBJ2-1	TRBD2	CASSFTSGNNEQFF	TGCGCCAGCAGCTTTACTAGCGGTAACAATGAGCAGTTCTTC